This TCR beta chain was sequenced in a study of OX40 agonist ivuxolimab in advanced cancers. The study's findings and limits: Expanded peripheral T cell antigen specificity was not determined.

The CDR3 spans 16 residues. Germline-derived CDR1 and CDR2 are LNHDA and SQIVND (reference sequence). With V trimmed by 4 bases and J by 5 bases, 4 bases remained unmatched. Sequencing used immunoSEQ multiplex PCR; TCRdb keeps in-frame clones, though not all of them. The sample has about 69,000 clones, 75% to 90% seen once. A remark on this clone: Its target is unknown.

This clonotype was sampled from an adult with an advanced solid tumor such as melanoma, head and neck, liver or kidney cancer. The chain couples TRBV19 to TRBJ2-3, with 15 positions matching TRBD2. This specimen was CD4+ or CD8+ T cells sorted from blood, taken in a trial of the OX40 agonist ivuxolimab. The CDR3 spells CASSTGLAGGLDTQYF. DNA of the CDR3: TGTGCCAGTAGTACCGGACTAGCGGGAGGGTTAGATACGCAGTATTTT.